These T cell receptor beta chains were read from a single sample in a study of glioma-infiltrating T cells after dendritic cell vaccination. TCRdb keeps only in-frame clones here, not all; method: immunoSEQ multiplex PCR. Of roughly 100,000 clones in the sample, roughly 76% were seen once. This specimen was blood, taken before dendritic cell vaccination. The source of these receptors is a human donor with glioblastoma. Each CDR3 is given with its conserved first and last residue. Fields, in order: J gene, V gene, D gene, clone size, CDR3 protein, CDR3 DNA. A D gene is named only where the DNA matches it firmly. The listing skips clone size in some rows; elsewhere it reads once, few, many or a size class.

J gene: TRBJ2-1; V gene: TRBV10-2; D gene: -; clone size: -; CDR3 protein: CASSDFHEQFF; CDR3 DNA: TGCGCCAGCAGTGACTTCCATGAGCAGTTCTTC
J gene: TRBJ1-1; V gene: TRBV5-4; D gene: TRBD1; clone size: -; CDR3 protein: CASSYDRGGVTEAFF; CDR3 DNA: TGTGCCAGCAGCTACGACAGGGGGGGGGTTACTGAAGCTTTCTTT
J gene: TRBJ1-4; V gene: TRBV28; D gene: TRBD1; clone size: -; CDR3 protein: CASSLGQSNEKLFF; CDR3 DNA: TGTGCCAGCAGTTTGGGACAGAGTAATGAAAAACTGTTTTTT
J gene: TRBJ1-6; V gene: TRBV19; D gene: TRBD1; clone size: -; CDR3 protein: CASSPADRAENSPLHF; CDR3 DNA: TGTGCCAGTAGCCCCGCCGACAGGGCTGAAAATTCACCCCTCCACTTT
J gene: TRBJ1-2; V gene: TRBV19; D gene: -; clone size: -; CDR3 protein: CASIVDGGYGYTF; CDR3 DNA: TGTGCCAGTATCGTCGACGGGGGCTATGGCTACACCTTC
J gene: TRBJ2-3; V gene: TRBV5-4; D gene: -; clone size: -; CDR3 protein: CASSLGTSLTDTQYF; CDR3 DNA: TGTGCCAGCAGCTTGGGTACTTCCCTCACAGATACGCAGTATTTT
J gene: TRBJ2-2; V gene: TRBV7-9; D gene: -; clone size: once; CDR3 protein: CANTLLNTGELFF; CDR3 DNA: TGTGCCAACACCTTACTAAACACCGGGGAGCTGTTTTTT
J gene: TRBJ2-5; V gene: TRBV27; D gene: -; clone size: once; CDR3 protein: CASSLSWGETQYF; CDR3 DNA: TGTGCCAGCAGTTTATCCTGGGGCGAGACCCAGTACTTC
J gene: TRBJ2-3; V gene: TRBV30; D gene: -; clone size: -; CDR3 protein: CAWSVRARGDTQYF; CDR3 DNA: TGTGCCTGGAGTGTACGGGCCCGAGGGGATACGCAGTATTTT
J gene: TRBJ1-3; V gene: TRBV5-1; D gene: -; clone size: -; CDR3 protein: CASSLGQVSGNTIYF; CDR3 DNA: TGCGCCAGCAGCTTGGGTCAGGTATCAGGAAACACCATATATTTT
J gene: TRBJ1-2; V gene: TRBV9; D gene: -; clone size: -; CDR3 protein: CASSVAWAGPSGYGYTF; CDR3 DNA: TGTGCCAGCAGCGTAGCTTGGGCAGGCCCTTCCGGCTATGGCTACACCTTC
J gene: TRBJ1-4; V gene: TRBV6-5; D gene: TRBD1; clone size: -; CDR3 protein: CASSSRQGAHEKLFF; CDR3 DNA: TGTGCCAGCAGTTCGAGACAGGGGGCGCATGAAAAACTGTTTTTT
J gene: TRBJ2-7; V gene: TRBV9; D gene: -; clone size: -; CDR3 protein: CASSAPGRGEQYF; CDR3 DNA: TGTGCCAGCAGCGCCCCCGGTAGAGGCGAGCAGTACTTC
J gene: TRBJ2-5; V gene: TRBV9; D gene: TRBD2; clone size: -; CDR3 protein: CASSLDSGLAGETQYF; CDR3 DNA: TGTGCCAGCAGCTTAGACTCGGGACTAGCGGGAGAGACCCAGTACTTC
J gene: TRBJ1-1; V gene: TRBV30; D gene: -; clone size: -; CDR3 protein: CAWRSRNTEAFF; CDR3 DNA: TGTGCCTGGAGATCCAGGAACACTGAAGCTTTCTTT
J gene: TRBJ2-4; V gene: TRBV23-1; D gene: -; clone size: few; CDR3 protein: CASSQLGTIAKNIQYF; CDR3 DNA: TGCGCCAGCAGTCAACTAGGCACGATAGCCAAAAACATTCAGTACTTC
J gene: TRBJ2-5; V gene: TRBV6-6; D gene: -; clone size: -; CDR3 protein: CASSPLETQYF; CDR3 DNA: TGTGCCAGCAGCCCCCTAGAGACCCAGTACTTC
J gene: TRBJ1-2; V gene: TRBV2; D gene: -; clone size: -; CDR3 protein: CASMRAGYGYTF; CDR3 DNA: TGTGCCAGCATGAGGGCAGGTTATGGCTACACCTTC
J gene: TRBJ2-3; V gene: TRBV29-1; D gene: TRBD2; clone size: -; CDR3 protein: CSVLGRAVRTDTQYF; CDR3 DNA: TGCAGCGTTTTGGGGAGGGCAGTACGCACAGATACGCAGTATTTT
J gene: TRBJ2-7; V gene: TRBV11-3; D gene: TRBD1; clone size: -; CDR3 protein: CASSSGGGEQYF; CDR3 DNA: TGTGCCAGCAGCTCAGGGGGCGGCGAGCAGTACTTC
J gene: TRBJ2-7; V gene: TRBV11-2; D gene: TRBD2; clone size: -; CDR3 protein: CASSSQGAGPYEQYF; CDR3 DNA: TGTGCCAGCAGCTCCCAGGGAGCGGGGCCCTACGAGCAGTACTTC
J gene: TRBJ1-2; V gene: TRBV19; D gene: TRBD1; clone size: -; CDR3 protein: CASSPGTGYFYTF; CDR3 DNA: TGTGCCAGTAGTCCCGGGACAGGGTACTTTTACACCTTC
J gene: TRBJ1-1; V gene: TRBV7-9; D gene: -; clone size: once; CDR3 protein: CASSLAKGPGDTEAFF; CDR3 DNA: TGTGCCAGCAGCTTAGCGAAAGGGCCGGGGGACACTGAAGCTTTCTTT
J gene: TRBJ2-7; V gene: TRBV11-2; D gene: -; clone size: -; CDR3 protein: CASSRDTGYEQYF; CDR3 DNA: TGTGCCAGCAGCCGGGACACCGGCTACGAGCAGTACTTC
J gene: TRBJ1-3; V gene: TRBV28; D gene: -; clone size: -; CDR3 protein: CASIPRRGHRVSGNTIYF; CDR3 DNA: TGTGCCAGCATCCCTAGACGAGGACACCGAGTCTCTGGAAACACCATATATTTT
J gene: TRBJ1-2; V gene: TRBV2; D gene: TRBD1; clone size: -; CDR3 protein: CARRTGRYGYTF; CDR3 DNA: TGTGCCAGGCGGACAGGGAGGTATGGCTACACCTTC
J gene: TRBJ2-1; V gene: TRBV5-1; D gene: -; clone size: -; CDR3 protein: CASSLDPTSSYNEQFF; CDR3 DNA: TGCGCCAGCAGCTTGGATCCAACTAGCTCCTACAATGAGCAGTTCTTC
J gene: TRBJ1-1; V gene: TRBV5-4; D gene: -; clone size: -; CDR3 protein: CASSPRTANTEAFF; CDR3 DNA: TGTGCCAGCAGCCCAAGGACAGCAAACACTGAAGCTTTCTTT
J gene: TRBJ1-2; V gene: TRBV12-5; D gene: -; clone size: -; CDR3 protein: CASGPGTEGGYTF; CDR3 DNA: TGTGCTAGTGGTCCCGGGACTGAGGGTGGCTACACCTTC
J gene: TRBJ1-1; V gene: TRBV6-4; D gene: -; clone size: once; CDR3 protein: CASSHSTRGDTEAFF; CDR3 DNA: TGTGCCAGCAGTCATAGTACCAGGGGAGACACTGAAGCTTTCTTT
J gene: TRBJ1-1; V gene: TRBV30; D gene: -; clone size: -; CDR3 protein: CAWSPQGTEAFF; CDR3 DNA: TGTGCCTGGAGTCCCCAGGGCACTGAAGCTTTCTTT
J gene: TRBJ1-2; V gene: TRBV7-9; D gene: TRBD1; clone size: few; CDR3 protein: CASSPQGADGYTF; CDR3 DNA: TGTGCCAGCAGCCCCCAGGGGGCGGACGGCTACACCTTC
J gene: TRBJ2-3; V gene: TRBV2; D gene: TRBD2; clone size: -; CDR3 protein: CASRIRGGAETDTQYF; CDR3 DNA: TGTGCCAGCAGGATTCGGGGGGGGGCCGAGACAGATACGCAGTATTTT
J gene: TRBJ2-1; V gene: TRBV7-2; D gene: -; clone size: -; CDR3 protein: CASSLPWGVNEQFF; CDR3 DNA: TGTGCCAGCAGCCTGCCTTGGGGGGTCAATGAGCAGTTCTTC